These 2 T cell receptor beta chains came from one sample sequenced in a study of T cells after yellow fever vaccination. TCRdb analysed the 5' RACE reads with MiXCR anew, one entry per CDR3 protein. The sample lists hundreds of thousands of distinct CDR3 sequences, approximately 10% occurring once. The specimen comprised PBMCs, sampled on the day of the first yellow fever vaccination. These receptors were taken from a young man who received the YFV17D yellow fever vaccine.

This chain joins TRBV28 and TRBJ1-6, with a tentative D call TRBD1 (5 bases). Trimming took off 1 base at V and 5 bases at J, with 9 bases between the two ends. Germline-derived CDR1 and CDR2 are MDHEN and SYDVKM. The CDR3 sequence is 15 residues long. The CDR3 is CASSLYRKDNSPLHF. In DNA, the CDR3 is TGTGCCAGCAGTTTATACAGGAAAGATAATTCACCCCTCCACTTT.

This clonotype was counted only a few times. This rearrangement joins TRBV20-1 to TRBJ2-3; 8 nucleotides align to TRBD2. V was pared by 4 bases and J by 6 bases, with 3 bases of the junction left unmatched. CDR1 is DFQATT and CDR2 is SNEGSKA in the germline V gene (reference sequence). This CDR3 region has 12 residues. The CDR3 protein is CSAKTSADTQYF. Written as DNA, the CDR3 is TGCAGTGCTAAGACTAGCGCGGATACGCAGTATTTT.